This T cell receptor (beta chain) was sequenced for a study of T-cell reconstitution after alpha-beta-depleted transplantation in children. Study-wide findings and caveats: High day-60 TCRbeta diversity in some patients came from surviving recipient T cells and thymic progenitors. Expanded graft clones, several hundred of them, were reportedly the source of alpha-beta T cells about two months after transplant.

It was with unique molecular identifiers that the TCRbeta library was prepared. MiXCR, applied by TCRdb to the PCR reads, yields one record per CDR3 protein. Of about 16,000 distinct CDR3 sequences in the sample, about 4.7% were seen once. After removal of 3 bases from V and 3 bases from J, the junction contained 9 bases not matched to a gene. Germline CDR1 and CDR2: LNHNV and YYDKDF (reference sequence). The CDR3 runs to 17 residues. By share of the sample, this clonotype is medium-sized. Its antigen is not known. The rearrangement uses TRBV15 and TRBJ2-7; 12 bases fit TRBD2. The starting material was PBMCs, obtained before TCRalphabeta/CD19-depleted stem cell transplant. The TCR comes from a boy younger than 18 with acute lymphoblastic leukemia, due to receive a stem cell transplant. CDR3 DNA sequence: TGTGCCACCAGCAGGATCCCGACTAGCGGGAGATTCTACGAGCAGTACTTC. Residues: CATSRIPTSGRFYEQYF.